This T cell receptor beta chain was identified during a study of blood T cell repertoires in COVID-19. As for the study in general: The study drew acute and convalescent COVID-19 samples from the United States, Italy and Spain. PBMCs, B-cell-depleted T cells, or T cells were the source of the cDNA or gDNA that made up the material.

Per the original methods: Nucleated cell number was recorded as an estimate derived from reference gene primer amplification. TCRdb's table, derived via immunoSEQ multiplex PCR, lists solely in-frame clones and lacks some. V and J calls and clone size are given by that table; D and trimming were obtained from the DNA. The sample carries fewer than 350,000 clones, about 86% recorded once. In germline, CDR1 is SGHVS, CDR2 FQNEAQ. The ends were cut back, 2 bases at V and 0 bases at J, with 13 bases in the middle. The CDR3 runs to 16 residues. The receptor was derived from a woman in her twenties or thirties who had recovered from COVID-19. What was sequenced was peripheral blood. The genes are TRBV7-8 and TRBJ1-1, with D hard to call. The CDR3 sequence: CASSLFLGRLNTEAFF. The CDR3, as DNA: TGTGCCAGCAGCTTATTCTTGGGCAGGCTGAACACTGAAGCTTTCTTT.